This record covers a single T cell receptor beta chain. TCRdb keeps only in-frame clones here, not all; method: immunoSEQ multiplex PCR. This repertoire shows some 130,000 clones, 80% to 90% found once; its top ten account for more than 0.95%. The germline V gene has CDR1 MGHDK and CDR2 SYGVNS. The V segment lost 9 bases and the J segment 4 bases; nucleotides outside the gene matches: 5. The CDR3 covers 13 residues. These data originate in a study of cytomegalovirus exposure and HLA in healthy donors. This clonotype originated in a young woman in good health and CMV-seronegative. Sequenced input: PBMCs. The rearrangement links TRBV25-1 to TRBJ2-1; TRBD1 matches at 8 bases. CDR3 sequence reads: CASTDRAYNEQFF. Written as DNA, the CDR3 is TGTGCCAGTACGGACAGGGCTTACAATGAGCAGTTCTTC.